These 32 T cell receptor beta chains share one sample of origin, sequenced in a study of blood T cell repertoires in COVID-19. Some clones are missing from TCRdb's copy, which holds only in-frame ones; the method was immunoSEQ multiplex PCR. The repertoire holds about 270,000 clones, with about 90% as singletons. The sequenced sample consisted of PBMCs or T cells enriched from blood (not recorded which). Every receptor here comes from a woman aged 25 to 39 with acute COVID-19.

The rearrangement links TRBV29-1 to TRBJ2-1; 10 positions agree with TRBD2. This CDR3 has 17 amino acids. Germline V gene data show CDR1 as SQVTM and CDR2 as ANQGSEA. V lost 2 bases and J lost 1; bases outside the gene matches: 8. In DNA form, the CDR3 reads TGCAGCGTTGAAACTAGCGGGACGGTCCTGTCCTACAATGAGCAGTTCTTC. Translating gives CSVETSGTVLSYNEQFF.

The rearrangement links TRBV10-3 to TRBJ1-4; 8 bases agree with TRBD1. Germline values: CDR1 ENHRY, CDR2 SYGVKD. This CDR3 spans 15 amino acids. V gave up 2 bases and J gave up 7 bases; unmatched junction bases: 6. DNA for the CDR3: TGTGCCATCAGTGAGACCGGGACAGGAGGTGAAAAACTGTTTTTT. It is translated as CAISETGTGGEKLFF.

The J gene is TRBJ1-6, the V gene TRBV27; D is ambiguous. V lost 0 bases to trimming and J lost 10 bases, with 13 bases between them. The CDR3 runs 15 residues. Germline loops: CDR1 MNHEY, CDR2 SMNVEV (reference sequence). The CDR3 DNA reads as TGTGCCAGCAGTTTATCAGGGAGTCTTTCCTCACCCCTCCACTTT. It is translated as CASSLSGSLSSPLHF.

The genes are TRBV6-6 and TRBJ2-7, with a possible D match to TRBD1 (6 bases). V gave up 4 bases and J gave up 0 bases, with 13 bases separating them. Per the germline V gene, CDR1 is MNHNY and CDR2 is SVGAGI (reference sequence). This CDR3 is 15 amino acids long. CDR3 sequence reads: CASSFADRSSYEQYF. CDR3 nucleotides: TGTGCCAGCAGTTTCGCCGACAGGAGCTCCTACGAGCAGTACTTC.

The chain has TRBV27 and TRBJ1-6; a weak D match, TRBD1 (6 bases). The CDR3 sequence is 19 residues long. The germline V gene has CDR1 MNHEY and CDR2 SMNVEV (reference sequence). With 1 base removed from V and 7 bases from J, the gap between germline ends came to 23 bases. The CDR3 loop reads CASSLWSGDNISGNSPLHF. The CDR3 bases are TGTGCCAGCAGTTTATGGTCAGGGGACAACATTTCTGGGAATTCACCCCTCCACTTT.

The rearrangement links TRBV4-1 to TRBJ2-3, with 10 bases matching TRBD1. The germline V gene encodes CDR1 MGHRA and CDR2 YSYEKL. J was trimmed by 3 bases and V by 3 bases; bases with no gene match: 9. This CDR3 has 17 residues. CDR3 sequence (DNA): TGCGCCAGCAGCCACATTGGCCGGGACAGGGGAACAGATACGCAGTATTTT. Encoded protein: CASSHIGRDRGTDTQYF.

The rearrangement uses TRBV10-3 and TRBJ1-3, with D possibly matching TRBD1 (5 bases). In germline, CDR1 is ENHRY, CDR2 SYGVKD. The CDR3 has 15 residues. Trimming shortened V by 0 bases and J by 2 bases, and 8 bases separated the two germline ends. CDR3 region: CAISESTGAGNTIYF. The CDR3 region has the DNA TGTGCCATCAGTGAGTCTACGGGGGCTGGAAACACCATATATTTT.

The genes are TRBV5-1 and TRBJ2-5; D is unclear. V lost 4 bases and J 5 bases, leaving 12 bases between the germline ends. This CDR3 is built from 13 residues. CDR1 and CDR2 (germline): SGHRS, YFSETQ. CDR3 sequence reads: CASSREASETQYF. For the CDR3, the DNA is TGCGCCAGCAGCCGTGAGGCGTCGGAGACCCAGTACTTC.

This chain connects TRBV18 to TRBJ1-5; D remains unclear. Between the trimmed V and J ends, which lost 3 bases and 6 bases, there was a span of 12 bases. The CDR3 contains 14 residues. CDR1 and CDR2 (germline): KGHSH, LQKENI. This chain's CDR3 is CASSPPSSLQPQHF. The CDR3 nucleotides are TGTGCCAGCTCACCCCCTTCTTCTCTTCAGCCCCAGCATTTT. The full variable domain, its missing parts supplied by reference TRBV18 and TRBJ1-5, is NAGVMQNPRHLVRRRGQEARLRCSPMKGHSHVYWYRQLPEEGLKFMVYLQKENIIDESGMPKERFSAEFPKEGPSILRIQQVVRGDSAAYFCASSPPSSLQPQHFGDGTRLSIL.

The chain employs TRBV4-3 and TRBJ2-1; D remains ambiguous. V shed 0 bases and J shed 8 bases, with 17 bases lying between them. The germline gives CDR1 LGHNA, CDR2 YSLEER. The CDR3 has 16 amino acids. CDR3 in amino acids: CASSQEERTRAYEQFF. DNA for the CDR3: TGCGCCAGCAGCCAAGAAGAGAGAACCCGTGCCTATGAGCAGTTCTTC.

The genes are TRBV7-2 and TRBJ2-1, with TRBD1 as a possible D gene (6 bases). The germline V gene encodes CDR1 SGHTA and CDR2 FQGNSA. V was clipped by 4 bases and J by 4 bases, with 11 bases between them. This CDR3 spans 14 amino acids. The CDR3 loop is CASSSWDTYNEQFF. In DNA form, the CDR3 reads TGTGCCAGCAGCTCCTGGGACACATACAATGAGCAGTTCTTC.

This chain uses TRBV27 with TRBJ2-7; D is perhaps TRBD2 (6 bases). Germline assignment: CDR1 MNHEY and CDR2 SMNVEV (reference sequence). The V and J ends lost 5 bases and 3 bases respectively, with 14 bases between them. This CDR3 is built from 14 residues. The CDR3 DNA reads as TGTGCCAGCAGTCCAACGGGGGTATTCTACGAGCAGTACTTC. Translation gives CASSPTGVFYEQYF.

The chain uses TRBV11-2 and TRBJ1-4; D might be TRBD1 (6 bases). CDR3 length: 15 amino acids. Deletions cut 1 base from V and 4 bases from J, with 10 bases between. The germline V gene has CDR1 SGHAT and CDR2 FQNNGV. CDR3 sequence reads: CASSLGEQGNEKLFF. CDR3 nucleotide sequence: TGTGCCAGCAGCTTAGGGGAACAGGGTAATGAAAAACTGTTTTTT.

The chain uses TRBV9 and TRBJ1-5; no reliable D call. This CDR3 contains 15 residues. The V end lost 3 bases, the J end lost 5 bases, and 15 bases lay between the germline ends. Germline CDR1 reads SGDLS; CDR2 reads YYNGEE. The CDR3 region is CASSAEATNDQPQHF. The DNA for the CDR3 is TGTGCCAGCAGCGCCGAGGCCACTAATGATCAGCCCCAGCATTTT. Complete variable domain (other parts from reference TRBV9 and TRBJ1-5): DSGVTQTPKHLITATGQRVTLRCSPRSGDLSVYWYQQSLDQGLQFLIQYYNGEERAKGNILERFSAQQFPDLHSELNLSSLELGDSALYFCASSAEATNDQPQHFGDGTRLSIL.

In DNA form, the CDR3 reads TGTGCCAGCAGCCGCTGGACTAGCGGAGGAGAGGAGCAGTACTTC. The encoded protein is CASSRWTSGGEEQYF. The chain recombines TRBV7-2 with TRBJ2-7; 10 bases map to TRBD2. This CDR3 is built from 15 residues. CDR1 and CDR2 (germline): SGHTA, FQGNSA. The V segment lost 5 bases and the J segment 7 bases; nucleotides outside the gene matches: 11.

The J gene is TRBJ2-3, the V gene TRBV3-1 (or the pseudogene TRBV3-2); TRBD2 matches 11 bases. Germline CDR1 and CDR2: LGHDT and YNNKEL (reference sequence). The CDR3 extends over 21 amino acids. The trim removed 0 bases at V and 2 bases at J, leaving 16 bases unmatched. As DNA, the CDR3 is TGTGCCAGCAGCCAAGAGGATGGACGGATTAGGACTAGCGGGCCCACAGATACGCAGTATTTT. Its protein product is CASSQEDGRIRTSGPTDTQYF.

V usage is TRBV25-1 and J usage is TRBJ1-1; 8 positions agree with TRBD1. Germline CDR1 is MGHDK and CDR2 is SYGVNS. V lost 4 bases and J lost 6; bases outside the gene matches: 13. The CDR3 runs to 16 residues. The CDR3 sequence: CASSAGIVTGAAEAFF. The CDR3 DNA follows: TGTGCCAGCAGTGCGGGGATTGTGACAGGGGCAGCTGAAGCTTTCTTT.

This sequence joins TRBV7-9 and TRBJ2-5, with 8 bases identical to TRBD1. Germline CDR1 SEHNR, CDR2 FQNEAQ (reference sequence). The CDR3 is 13 residues long. J was trimmed by 3 bases and V by 5 bases; bases with no gene match: 2. CDR3 DNA sequence: TGTGCCAGCAGCCCGACAGGGGAAGAGACCCAGTACTTC. Encoded protein: CASSPTGEETQYF.

CDR3 nucleotides: TGTGCCAGCAGCGAAACCGGACGGGGCTACGAGCAGTACTTC. Residues: CASSETGRGYEQYF. The chain is built from TRBV7-9 and TRBJ2-7, with D possibly matching TRBD2 (5 bases). V lost 5 bases to trimming and J lost 3 bases, with 14 bases between them. Germline values: CDR1 SEHNR, CDR2 FQNEAQ (reference sequence). The length of the CDR3 is 14 residues.

The chain is built from TRBV6-5 and TRBJ1-2, with D possibly TRBD1 on 5 matching bases. V gave up 6 bases and J gave up 6 bases, with 17 bases separating them. The CDR3 spans 14 residues. The germline V gene has CDR1 MNHEY and CDR2 SVGAGI. For the CDR3, the DNA is TGTGCCAGCAGCATCCTTCAGGGATCCCATGGCTACACCTTC. It specifies CASSILQGSHGYTF.

CDR3 DNA sequence: TGTGCCACTCAGGGATCCTATGGCTACACCTTC. The encoded protein is CATQGSYGYTF. This rearrangement joins TRBV24-1 to TRBJ1-2, with D possibly being TRBD1 (5 bases). CDR3 length: 11 amino acids. Germline CDR1 KGHDR, CDR2 SFDVKD. Trimming took 10 bases from V and 4 from J, leaving 9 bases between them.

The chain joins TRBV6-5 to TRBJ2-7, with TRBD2 matching 10 bases. Germline CDR1 and CDR2: MNHEY and SVGAGI. The CDR3 has 15 amino acids. Trimming cost V 6 bases and J 4 bases; bases outside gene matches: 9. The CDR3 DNA sequence: TGTGCCAGCAGCTACAAGGGGACTAGCGCTTACGAGCAGTACTTC. Translating it yields CASSYKGTSAYEQYF.

The CDR3 bases are TGTGCCAGCAGCAGCACGGACAGCAAAGAAAAACTGTTTTTT. Translated, it gives CASSSTDSKEKLFF. The chain uses TRBV6-6 and TRBJ1-4; possibly TRBD1 for D (6 bases). CDR3 length: 14 residues. The germline V and J ends were trimmed by 6 bases and 8 bases, with 16 bases remaining between them. CDR1 is MNHNY and CDR2 is SVGAGI in the germline V gene (reference sequence).

The V and J genes are TRBV5-1 and TRBJ2-1; D may be TRBD1 (5 bases). This CDR3 is built from 15 residues. Trimming cost V 1 base and J 8 bases, with 16 bases left between them. Germline lookup yields CDR1 SGHRS and CDR2 YFSETQ. For the CDR3, the DNA is TGCGCCAGCAGCTTGCAACCGCTAGGGGATGATGAGCAGTTCTTC. This translates into CASSLQPLGDDEQFF.

The chain combines TRBV9 with TRBJ2-1, with D perhaps TRBD1 (5 bases). The CDR3 has 12 amino acids. V was shortened by 0 bases and J by 10 bases, with 8 bases between the two germline ends. Germline values: CDR1 SGDLS, CDR2 YYNGEE. CDR3 DNA: TGTGCCAGCAGCGTAGGGGGCCGGGAGCAGTTCTTC. Its protein is CASSVGGREQFF.

The chain recombines TRBV9 with TRBJ2-6; D may be TRBD1 (5 bases). V lost 3 bases, J lost 2 bases, and 9 bases lay in between. The CDR3 loop spans 15 amino acids. Germline CDR1 reads SGDLS; CDR2 reads YYNGEE. CDR3 residues: CASSADSPGANVLTF. The CDR3 DNA sequence: TGTGCCAGCAGCGCCGACAGTCCTGGGGCCAACGTCCTGACTTTC.

The rearrangement links TRBV28 to TRBJ2-2; unclear D gene. Per the germline V gene, CDR1 is MDHEN and CDR2 is SYDVKM. The CDR3 sequence is 15 residues long. With 3 bases removed from V and 5 bases from J, the gap between germline ends came to 13 bases. The CDR3 reads CASSFVTPKTGELFF. For the CDR3, the DNA is TGTGCCAGCAGTTTTGTAACACCAAAGACCGGGGAGCTGTTTTTT.

The chain employs TRBV7-3 and TRBJ2-7; 8 bases are a match to TRBD2. Germline CDR1 reads SGHTA; CDR2 reads FQGTGA. This CDR3 contains 16 residues. J lost 1 base, V lost 3 bases, and 8 bases had no gene match. This chain's CDR3 is CASSFGTGLVSYEQYF. Here the CDR3 DNA reads TGTGCCAGCAGCTTTGGAACGGGACTAGTTTCCTACGAGCAGTACTTC.

The genes are TRBV18 and TRBJ1-4; no clear D. V was trimmed by 0 bases and J by 8 bases, leaving 10 bases between them. From germline, CDR1 is KGHSH and CDR2 LQKENI. This CDR3 is built from 14 residues. In DNA, the CDR3 is TGTGCCAGCTCACCACCGGGAGGGCCCGAAAAACTGTTTTTT. Its protein is CASSPPGGPEKLFF.

The V and J genes are TRBV28 and TRBJ1-3; perhaps TRBD1 as D (6 bases). Germline CDR1 MDHEN, CDR2 SYDVKM. CDR3 length equals 15 residues. V lost 2 bases and J lost 5, with 13 bases in between. The CDR3 is CASSLGGQGRNTIYF. The DNA for the CDR3 is TGTGCCAGCAGTTTAGGCGGGCAGGGGCGAAACACCATATATTTT.

The J gene is TRBJ2-3, the V gene TRBV24-1; 9 bases align to TRBD1. V lost 4 bases to trimming and J lost 5 bases; unmatched junction nucleotides: 6. The germline gives CDR1 KGHDR, CDR2 SFDVKD. The CDR3 covers 15 residues. The DNA of the CDR3 is TGTGCCACCAGTGAAACGGGACAGGGAATAGATACGCAGTATTTT. Its translation is CATSETGQGIDTQYF.

A note on this clone: Other DNA sequences in this sample translate to the same CDR3. This rearrangement joins TRBV9 to TRBJ2-1; D not certain. Germline V gene data show CDR1 as SGDLS and CDR2 as YYNGEE. V was trimmed by 0 bases and J by 3 bases, leaving 10 bases between them. This CDR3 has 15 amino acids. DNA of the CDR3: TGTGCCAGCAGCGTAGACGCAGGAAGCTACAATGAGCAGTTCTTC. This gives the protein CASSVDAGSYNEQFF.